The rows below give T cell receptor beta chains drawn from one sample of a study of human T cells and chemical hapten exposure. One entry per CDR3 protein results from TCRdb running MiXCR on the RACE reads. The sample records some 57,000 distinct CDR3 sequences, approximately 10% being singletons. Material: whole blood, obtained in connection with sensitization to the hapten diphenylcyclopropenone (DPC). These receptors all stem from a woman in her 30s with alopecia areata. Some clones in this sample may be carry-over from other donors' samples. Each CDR3 is given with its conserved first and last residue. Fields, in order: J gene, V gene, CDR3 protein.

j_call: TRBJ1-1
v_call: TRBV20-1
cdr3_aa: CSARVMGGTEAFF

j_call: TRBJ2-3
v_call: TRBV6-4
cdr3_aa: CASSDRSGGADTQYF

j_call: TRBJ2-3
v_call: TRBV10-3
cdr3_aa: CATSTSGGHGDTQYF

j_call: TRBJ2-3
v_call: TRBV6-2/TRBV6-3
cdr3_aa: CASSSGGATDTQYF

j_call: TRBJ2-5
v_call: TRBV27
cdr3_aa: CASSPSTSGGGWAQYF

j_call: TRBJ2-4
v_call: TRBV28
cdr3_aa: CASSRTGTKASIQYF

j_call: TRBJ1-1
v_call: TRBV29-1
cdr3_aa: CSVAWETNTEAFF

j_call: TRBJ1-1
v_call: TRBV7-9
cdr3_aa: CASILGRGPGEAFF

j_call: TRBJ2-7
v_call: TRBV7-2
cdr3_aa: CASSPDGVVGSQYEQYF

j_call: TRBJ1-1
v_call: TRBV5-4
cdr3_aa: CASSLARGAGVAARNTEAFF

j_call: TRBJ2-7
v_call: TRBV10-3
cdr3_aa: CAISNNQFFYEQYF

j_call: TRBJ2-2
v_call: TRBV6-1
cdr3_aa: CASSVGTSGAGELFF

j_call: TRBJ2-5
v_call: TRBV9
cdr3_aa: CASSVGGQGETQYF

j_call: TRBJ2-7
v_call: TRBV7-9
cdr3_aa: CASRPGESYEQYF

j_call: TRBJ2-1
v_call: TRBV19
cdr3_aa: CASSIDSGNEQFF

j_call: TRBJ2-7
v_call: TRBV20-1
cdr3_aa: CSASLNRGVAYEQYF

j_call: TRBJ2-3
v_call: TRBV12-3/TRBV12-4
cdr3_aa: CASSFSLHSDTQYF

j_call: TRBJ1-2
v_call: TRBV11-1
cdr3_aa: CASSFDTLYPLHTF

j_call: TRBJ2-3
v_call: TRBV7-9
cdr3_aa: CASSLVASPDTQYF

j_call: TRBJ2-6
v_call: TRBV7-8
cdr3_aa: CASSPYDRLDSGANVLTF

j_call: TRBJ1-1
v_call: TRBV10-2
cdr3_aa: CASSESRTGTEAFF

j_call: TRBJ1-2
v_call: TRBV6-2/TRBV6-3
cdr3_aa: CASTPGQRPGYTF

j_call: TRBJ1-5
v_call: TRBV6-1
cdr3_aa: CASSEEGWQPQHF

j_call: TRBJ2-7
v_call: TRBV20-1
cdr3_aa: CSARDLTGNSYEQYF